This TCR beta chain was found in a study of blood T cells in healthy people across ages (dated by TCRdb to the mid-2010s). Context from the whole study: In model experiments, template switching captured about one uniquely barcoded TCR beta cDNA molecule for every two T cells. To track age-related changes in TCR beta repertoire diversity, the study relied on deep sequencing normalized with unique cDNA molecular identifiers. For two donors (one aged 18 to 29 and one aged 80 or older), the study analyzed two additional independent replicas of 1 million unique cDNA reads from the same blood draw. The donors were split into four age groups: young (average 16 years), middle-aged (about 40), aged (62) and long-lived (82).

What the authors observed across the whole study: Compared with the aged group, more naive CD4+ T cells, fewer expanded clones and increased TCR diversity were shown by the long-lived group, suggesting age selection. Conclusive comparison of naive and antigen-experienced compartments was prevented by the profiling of bulk unsorted PBMCs. The percentage of naive T cells measured by flow cytometry correlated strongly with observed TCR beta diversity. Estimates of total diversity based on one million sequenced T cells were considered lower bounds and underestimates. As age increased, observed TCR beta diversity per million T cells dropped in a roughly linear way, and a significant reduction was already evident by age approximately 40. Donor CMV infection status was unknown, potentially confounding age-related changes in expanded clonotypes.

Systemically healthy Caucasian individuals from Russia, 35 to 50 in total and aged roughly 6 to 100 years, were included as donors. Approximately 10 milliliters of peripheral blood were collected from each donor into EDTA-treated Vacutainer tubes. PBMCs were isolated by Ficoll-Paque density-gradient centrifugation, with at least 7 million obtained per sample. Trizol reagent was used to extract total RNA from PBMCs, with at least 5 micrograms per sample. For every donor, an aliquot of PBMCs went through flow cytometry to measure the percentages of naive CD45RAhigh/CD27high T cells. Details on this clonotype: Its antigen remains unidentified. No base quality information exists; no much larger clone differs at one position.

The library was prepared using 5' RACE. Sequencing relied on an Illumina HiSeq 2500. A second roughly 6 to 12 cycle PCR used a sample-barcoded 5' primer and a J-beta primer mix. A template-switch 5' adaptor carrying 12 random nucleotides introduced a unique molecular identifier onto each TCR beta cDNA molecule. Each sample yielded at least 2.5 million CDR3-containing paired-end reads. The Mint cDNA synthesis kit, primed by a TRBC-specific oligonucleotide, was used to synthesize first-strand cDNA from all RNA. Following uracil-DNA glycosylase treatment, a first 18-cycle PCR with universal primers M1SS and BC2_uni_R was performed on all cDNA. For the original study's pipeline: For normalization, 1 million high-quality reads were randomly selected from each sample, with every read carrying a distinct molecular identifier. Reads with shared molecular identifiers were discarded instead of being binned into consensus sequences. MiTCR, run with a Q25 quality threshold and the strictest error-elimination algorithm, handled CDR3 identification, clonotype clustering and error correction. A nonparametric unseen species model with Euler transformation was used to estimate a lower bound on total TCR beta diversity. In-frame beta chains were kept once TCRdb had trimmed the public reads at Q25 with fastp and called clones with MiXCR. Each CDR3 protein appears once, grouped with its most common genes and DNA. The V and J calls here are based on TCRdb, not the publication. Across this sample there are about 840,000 distinct CDR3 sequences, with about 27% seen only once. The ten most abundant clones make up roughly a tenth of the sample.

This sample also belongs to another study, concerning T cells of mothers and their children. As the second publication notes: Nine systemically healthy Caucasian individuals, comprising three mothers and their six children, were included as donors. cDNA synthesis consumed the entire amount of extracted RNA, loaded at 1.5 ug RNA in each 15 ul reaction. In the second PCR, the M1S primer added sample barcodes and 2-4 random nucleotides. Each mother yielded over 9.5 million TCR beta CDR3 reads and each child about 3 million reads. Thymic selection similarly shapes TCR recombination output in related and unrelated pairs, with minor effect from inherited differences. Normalized repertoire overlap in related mother-child pairs was always slightly higher than in unrelated mother-child pairs, but the difference was never significant. No persistent microchimeric T cell clones were found, with a detection sensitivity of 80 to 100 clones per million clonotypes. In the study, deep NGS was used to compare the TCR beta repertoires of mothers and children, and features distinguishing related mother-child pairs from unrelated individuals were sought. On average, the children were roughly 10 +/- 4 years old, while the mothers were approximately 41 +/- 4 years old. After adapters were ligated using NEBNext reagents, the libraries underwent 100+100 nt paired-end sequencing on an Illumina HiSeq 2000. To avoid cross-contamination, the mother libraries and the child libraries were prepared a month apart and sequenced in separate runs. For each donor, between 500,000 and 2,000,000 distinct TCR beta clonotypes were identified. Naive TCR beta clonotypes were estimated from low-frequency clonotypes matched to each donor's FACS-determined naive share, without sorting.

The clonotype originates from a woman in her thirties or forties in good health. Source material: blood.

The sequenced DNA: TGTGCCAGCAGCCAAAGGGACACAGATACGCAGTATTTT. It specifies CASSQRDTDTQYF. In this chain, TRBV14 is recombined with TRBJ2-3; no D gene is confidently identified. The trim is 2 bases for V and 2 bases for J, with a gap of 5 bases between the germline ends. The CDR3 measures 13 amino acids from cysteine to phenylalanine. Just the 39-base CDR3 DNA is kept, in frame starting at base 1. The germline V gene supplies CDR1 SGHDN and CDR2 FVKESK.